The 26 T cell receptor beta chains listed next were all sequenced from one sample in a study of cytomegalovirus exposure and HLA in healthy donors. The PCR was carried out with 60 Vbeta primers and 13 Jbeta primers. Libraries were prepared by immunoSEQ multiplex PCR; TCRdb keeps only in-frame clonotypes and omits some of them. Of 150,000 to 200,000 clones detected, roughly four fifths appear once; the ten largest clones hold approximately 2%. The sequencing sample was made of PBMCs. Receptor source: a woman aged 25 to 45 in good health and CMV-seropositive.

This chain links TRBV10-2 with TRBJ1-2, with 7 positions matching TRBD1. Trimming cost V 2 bases and J 14 bases; bases outside gene matches: 8. The germline gives CDR1 WSHSY, CDR2 SAAADI. The CDR3 consists of 12 residues. CDR3 loop: CASSETDRSGTF. CDR3 DNA: TGCGCCAGCAGTGAGACGGACAGGTCGGGAACCTTC.

The chain joins TRBV2 to TRBJ2-5; D uncertain. Deletions cut 3 bases from V and 4 bases from J, with 12 bases between. The germline CDR1 and CDR2 sequences are SNHLY and FYNNEI. The CDR3 runs 14 residues. This CDR3 is CASSELSPGETQYF. The CDR3 coding sequence is TGTGCCAGCAGTGAGTTGTCCCCGGGAGAGACCCAGTACTTC.

This clone was found once. The V and J genes are TRBV7-2 and TRBJ1-5; 8 bases map to TRBD1. The CDR3 is made up of 15 amino acids. Germline values: CDR1 SGHTA, CDR2 FQGNSA. V shed 6 bases, J shed 4 bases, and the junction held 8 bases outside the gene matches. The CDR3 DNA reads as TGTGCCAGCAGTCGAACAGGGGGGATGAATCAGCCCCAGCATTTT. It translates to CASSRTGGMNQPQHF.

The chain recombines TRBV27 with TRBJ2-1; 11 nucleotides match TRBD2. The junction had 10 bases not matched to a gene; V was cut back by 5 bases and J by 10 bases. CDR3 size: 15 residues. CDR1 MNHEY and CDR2 SMNVEV come from the germline V gene (reference sequence). The CDR3 nucleotides are TGTGCCAGCAGTGAAGGGACTAGCGGTAAAGGGGAGCAGTTCTTC. This sequence encodes CASSEGTSGKGEQFF.

This chain uses TRBV19 with TRBJ1-5; 10 bases map to TRBD1. The ends lost 5 bases at V and 2 bases at J; junction bases unmatched: 12. Looked up from germline, CDR1 is LNHDA and CDR2 is SQIVND (reference sequence). CDR3 size: 18 residues. The CDR3 DNA sequence: TGTGCCAGTAGTCCCCGGACAGGGGGGCGATACGGCAATCAGCCCCAGCATTTT. Protein product: CASSPRTGGRYGNQPQHF.

V gene TRBV10-3 combines with J gene TRBJ2-5; 9 bases are shared with TRBD2. The J segment lost 2 bases and the V segment lost 6 bases, leaving 4 bases of the junction unmatched. The CDR3 is 14 amino acids. Germline-derived CDR1 and CDR2 are ENHRY and SYGVKD. The CDR3 DNA sequence: TGTGCCATCAGACCGGCGGGAGGGCAAGAGACCCAGTACTTC. It specifies CAIRPAGGQETQYF.

This chain uses TRBV14 with TRBJ2-5, with 10 bases matching TRBD2. CDR1 and CDR2 (germline): SGHDN, FVKESK. This CDR3 has 15 residues. The V gene end was trimmed by 2 bases and the J gene end by 5 bases; junction bases not matched to a gene: 5. CDR3 nucleotides: TGTGCCAGCAGCCAACAGCGGGGGGGCCTGGAGACCCAGTACTTC. Encoded protein: CASSQQRGGLETQYF.

The V gene is TRBV4-2, the J gene TRBJ2-5; 14 nucleotides agree with TRBD2. Germline CDR1 and CDR2: LGHNA and YNFKEQ. V lost 1 base to trimming and J lost 3 bases; unmatched junction nucleotides: 1. CDR3 length: 16 amino acids. The CDR3 DNA reads as TGTGCCAGCAGCCAAGGACTAGCGGGAGGGGAAGAGACCCAGTACTTC. Translating it yields CASSQGLAGGEETQYF.

The V gene is TRBV18, the J gene TRBJ2-1; the D gene is possibly TRBD2 (5 bases). The V end lost 3 bases, the J end lost 8 bases, and 17 bases lay between the germline ends. In germline, CDR1 is KGHSH, CDR2 LQKENI. CDR3 length equals 15 residues. The CDR3 nucleotides read TGTGCCAGCTCACCGGGCAGAGCGACGAGGGATGAGCAGTTCTTC. Translation gives CASSPGRATRDEQFF.

On this clone itself: Other DNA sequences within the sample encode an identical CDR3. The V and J genes are TRBV5-1 and TRBJ1-2; possibly TRBD1 for D (5 bases). Trimming took 4 bases from V and 3 from J, leaving 10 bases between them. CDR3 length: 13 amino acids. The germline V gene has CDR1 SGHRS and CDR2 YFSETQ. CDR3 coding DNA: TGCGCCAGCAGCCCAACAGGTGACTATGGCTACACCTTC. Translating it yields CASSPTGDYGYTF.

The V and J genes are TRBV6-6 and TRBJ1-1; TRBD1 is a possible D gene (5 bases). CDR3 length: 12 residues. The germline V gene encodes CDR1 MNHNY and CDR2 SVGAGI (reference sequence). V was cut by 4 bases and J by 7 bases, with 10 bases left in between. The CDR3 bases are TGTGCCAGCAGTTTTCAGGGAGGTGAAGCTTTCTTT. This translates into CASSFQGGEAFF.

The chain recombines TRBV27 with TRBJ2-1, with TRBD2 matching over 14 bases. There are 16 residues in the CDR3. The ends lost 1 base at V and 7 bases at J; junction bases unmatched: 3. In germline, CDR1 is MNHEY, CDR2 SMNVEV (reference sequence). The CDR3 DNA reads TGTGCCAGCAGTTTATTGACTAGCGGGAGGGTAAATGAGCAGTTCTTC. Amino acids: CASSLLTSGRVNEQFF.

This clone was counted once. The chain couples TRBV5-5 to TRBJ1-1; 8 nucleotides match TRBD1. This CDR3 has 13 residues. V lost 4 bases to trimming and J lost 6 bases; unmatched junction nucleotides: 5. CDR1 and CDR2 from the germline V gene are SGHKS and YYEKEE (reference sequence). CDR3 in amino acids: CASSPTDRAEAFF. CDR3 sequence (DNA): TGTGCCAGCAGCCCCACGGACAGGGCTGAAGCTTTCTTT.

V usage is TRBV28 and J usage is TRBJ2-1, with 8 bases aligning to TRBD2. The CDR3 extends over 14 amino acids. J gave up 2 bases and V 3 bases, and 0 bases lay outside the gene matches. In germline, CDR1 is MDHEN, CDR2 SYDVKM. CDR3 DNA: TGTGCCAGCAGTTTCGGGGGGGCCTACAATGAGCAGTTCTTC. Protein: CASSFGGAYNEQFF.

This chain links TRBV7-2 with TRBJ1-1, with 12 bases that match TRBD1. CDR3 size: 19 residues. Per the germline V gene, CDR1 is SGHTA and CDR2 is FQGNSA. V was pared by 5 bases and J by 1 base, with 14 bases of the junction left unmatched. For the CDR3, the DNA is TGTGCCAGCAGCCCCGGGACAGGGGGCATGTTCCGTTCGAACACTGAAGCTTTCTTT. This gives the protein CASSPGTGGMFRSNTEAFF. Full variable domain (rest looked up from reference TRBV7-2 and TRBJ1-1): GAGVSQSPSNKVTEKGKDVELRCDPISGHTALYWYRQSLGQGLEFLIYFQGNSAPDKSGLPSDRFSAERTGGSVSTLTIQRTQQEDSAVYLCASSPGTGGMFRSNTEAFFGQGTRLTVV.

This chain links TRBV19 with TRBJ2-7, with D unclear. CDR1 is LNHDA, CDR2 SQIVND, per germline (reference sequence). This CDR3 region has 14 residues. Trimming pared 5 bases from V and 3 bases from J, leaving 14 bases between. CDR3 coding DNA: TGTGCCAGTAGTGTCGACGGAGCCGTCTACGAGCAGTACTTC. Translated, it gives CASSVDGAVYEQYF. Supplemented by reference TRBV19 and TRBJ2-7, the full variable domain reads DGGITQSPKYLFRKEGQNVTLSCEQNLNHDAMYWYRQDPGQGLRLIYYSQIVNDFQKGDIAEGYSVSREKKESFPLTVTSAQKNPTAFYLCASSVDGAVYEQYFGPGTRLTVT.

The chain employs TRBV7-9 and TRBJ1-5; maybe TRBD1 (5 bases). With 5 bases removed from V and 5 bases from J, the gap between germline ends came to 16 bases. Germline CDR1 SEHNR, CDR2 FQNEAQ (reference sequence). The CDR3 is 15 residues long. The CDR3 nucleotides read TGTGCCAGCAGCCCTACCAGGGCGGGGGATCAGCCCCAGCATTTT. This codes for CASSPTRAGDQPQHF.

The J gene is TRBJ1-1, the V gene TRBV27; D may be TRBD1 (5 bases). Trimming cost V 5 bases and J 0 bases, with 25 bases left between them. CDR1 is MNHEY and CDR2 is SMNVEV in the germline V gene (reference sequence). The CDR3 is made up of 19 amino acids. In DNA form, the CDR3 reads TGTGCCAGCAGTCCACGACACTCCGCAGGGAAGGGTATGAACACTGAAGCTTTCTTT. It yields the protein CASSPRHSAGKGMNTEAFF.

This chain links TRBV10-1 with TRBJ1-1, with D tentatively TRBD1 (6 bases). The CDR3 loop spans 13 amino acids. CDR1 is WNHNN, CDR2 SYGVQD, per germline (reference sequence). V was cut by 0 bases and J by 7 bases, with 9 bases left in between. Written as DNA, the CDR3 is TGCGCCAGCAGTGAGTCGACAGGACGTGAAGCTTTCTTT. It translates to CASSESTGREAFF.

The count of this clone is one. The chain combines TRBV28 with TRBJ1-1, with D possibly TRBD1 on 6 matching bases. This CDR3 has 14 residues. Per the germline V gene, CDR1 is MDHEN and CDR2 is SYDVKM. V shed 3 bases and J shed 8 bases, with 16 bases lying between them. CDR3: CASSFVALGTEAFF. The CDR3 DNA reads TGTGCCAGCAGTTTTGTTGCCCTGGGGACAGAAGCTTTCTTT.

This rearrangement joins TRBV7-2 to TRBJ1-3, with TRBD1 matching 7 bases. J was trimmed by 0 bases and V by 2 bases; bases with no gene match: 4. Per the germline V gene, CDR1 is SGHTA and CDR2 is FQGNSA. The CDR3 is 16 amino acids. CDR3 nucleotide sequence: TGTGCCAGCAGCTTAAGACAGGGCCTCTCTGGAAACACCATATATTTT. The encoded protein is CASSLRQGLSGNTIYF.

This rearrangement joins TRBV7-9 to TRBJ2-1; weak D call: TRBD1 (5 bases). This CDR3 is 16 amino acids long. From germline, CDR1 is SEHNR and CDR2 FQNEAQ (reference sequence). V dropped 2 bases and J dropped 3 bases, with 14 bases sitting between them. The CDR3 spells CASSLSLAGRYNEQFF. The CDR3 DNA sequence: TGTGCCAGCAGCTTAAGCTTGGCAGGGCGCTACAATGAGCAGTTCTTC.

The chain couples TRBV7-8 to TRBJ2-3; perhaps TRBD2 as D (6 bases). The CDR3 extends over 12 amino acids. Germline lookup yields CDR1 SGHVS and CDR2 FQNEAQ. V was pared by 6 bases and J by 8 bases, with 12 bases between. CDR3: CASSPRGGTQYF. As DNA, the CDR3 is TGTGCCAGCAGTCCTAGGGGAGGTACGCAGTATTTT.

V is TRBV30 and J is TRBJ2-1; the D gene is possibly TRBD2 (6 bases). The CDR3 loop spans 12 amino acids. Trimming took off 0 bases at V and 7 bases at J, with 7 bases between the two ends. CDR1 GTSNPN and CDR2 SVGIG come from the germline V gene (reference sequence). This chain's CDR3 is CAWSVLANEQFF. Here the CDR3 DNA reads TGTGCCTGGAGTGTACTAGCAAATGAGCAGTTCTTC.

The sample holds a few counts of this clone. V usage is TRBV6-6 and J usage is TRBJ1-4; D may be TRBD1 (6 bases). V lost 6 bases and J lost 5, with 13 bases in between. The CDR3 is made up of 14 amino acids. Germline assignment: CDR1 MNHNY and CDR2 SVGAGI (reference sequence). CDR3 loop: CASREQGINEKLFF. The CDR3 DNA reads as TGTGCCAGCAGGGAACAGGGTATAAATGAAAAACTGTTTTTT.

V gene TRBV7-2 combines with J gene TRBJ2-5; D call uncertain. From germline, CDR1 is SGHTA and CDR2 FQGNSA. The length of the CDR3 is 13 residues. Deletions cut 2 bases from V and 4 bases from J, with 8 bases between. The CDR3: CASSLQVGETQYF. In DNA form, the CDR3 reads TGTGCCAGCAGCTTACAGGTGGGAGAGACCCAGTACTTC.